This T cell receptor (beta chain) appears in the sequencing data of a study of shared clonotypes between healthy human individuals (dated by TCRdb to 2020 to 2021). Turning to the overall study: A couple of women and a few men aged 18 to 49 years were included in the cohort. For each donor, CD4 naive and CD4 memory were each given three plates, CD8 naive was given two plates, and CD8 memory was given one plate. To estimate repertoire size and how much clonotypes are shared between individuals, the study performed deep sequencing of blood TCR repertoires from five healthy adults. Libraries were prepared and TCR repertoires were sequenced by different laboratories using diverse techniques, in order to increase sequencing depth and limit assay-specific biases. Leukapheresis yielded between about 0.85 and 9 billion PBMCs per donor.

From its cysteine to its phenylalanine, the CDR3 spans 14 amino acids. Only CDR3 DNA is held: 42 bases, read in frame from base 1. Sequences SEHNR (CDR1) and FQNEAQ (CDR2) are obtained from the germline V gene (reference sequence). V loses 2 bases of germline sequence and J loses 4 bases, and the interval between the two ends is 8 bases. Healthy HIV-negative adults with no recently reported acute infections or vaccinations were included as donors. Every donor was a Caucasian adult living in Nashville, Tennessee, USA. Magnetic negative selection was used to enrich CD4+ T cells, after which naive cells were positively selected on CD45RA and the negative fraction became the memory subset. Blood was collected by leukapheresis, and PBMCs were isolated by Ficoll-Histopaque density gradient centrifugation and then cryopreserved in liquid nitrogen vapor phase. Purity and quantity of every magnetically sorted T cell population were checked by analytical flow cytometry. Genomic DNA was isolated from each sorted fraction and quantified by UV absorbance on a Nanodrop 2000c.

The study at large found these results: Based on pairwise subsampling, the degree of clonotype sharing among donors was expected to be affected by sequencing depth. Only blood was sampled, and tissue TCR repertoires likely differ from those in blood. Higher generation probabilities were observed for clonotypes shared by all four sorted-subset donors than for non-shared clonotypes. Naive subsets generally had larger estimated clonotype richness than memory subsets did. Rarefaction of sorted-subset datasets indicated incomplete sequencing despite the large sequencing depth. Across several donors, approximately 5% of naive CD4, over 3% of naive CD8, roughly 2.3% of memory CD4, and under 0.45% of memory CD8 clonotypes were shared. Because the study included a small number of donors, the genetic and exposure-history diversity represented was limited.

TCR CDR3 regions were amplified from genomic DNA by multiplex PCR using the deep immunoSEQ assay. Extracted genomic DNA from each cell subset was distributed evenly across all wells of several immunoSEQ 96-well plates, and each plate was treated as a replicate. For sorted subsets, each replicate PCR was loaded with about 0.2 ug genomic DNA, equivalent to 30,000 or so T cell genomes. Purified libraries were measured with a Qubit 3.0 fluorometer, size-checked on a Bioanalyzer 2100, and measured again with the KAPA Library Quantification kit. Each immunoSEQ 96-well plate was sequenced on its own single-read 150-cycle Illumina NextSeq 550 flow cell. Per the original workflow: The immunoSEQ output contained only junctional sequences without quality scores, so filtering could not match that applied to full-length reads. Sequences were annotated with PyIR, a Python wrapper for IgBLAST v1.9, using IMGT germline references to assign V/J genes and CDR3. Reads with weak V/J assignments (E-value above 1e-6), missing CDR3, stop codons, out-of-frame junctions, or ambiguous translated residues were removed. V3J clonotypes were defined as sequences sharing the same inferred V gene, J gene, and CDR3 amino acid sequence. Percentage overlap between repertoires was computed as shared unique clonotypes divided by the size of the smaller repertoire. Repertoire richness was assessed with RTK rarefaction, the Chao1 estimator, and Recon v2.1 estimates of unobserved clonotypes. Generation probabilities were computed with OLGA for all TCRbeta clonotypes obtained by the gDNA method from a handful of donors. The source is immuneACCESS, and TCRdb retained only in-frame sequences with V and J called. Part of the clones is not carried over; for the studies checked, unresolved V genes explain less than half of this, and the remainder is unexplained. The V and J calls and clone size are taken from that table; D and trimming were inferred from the DNA. This sample gives 2 million to 2.5 million clones in total; around 95% of them show up just once. The ten largest clones represent roughly 0.13% of the sample.

Remarks on this clone: Its antigen remains undetermined. No much larger clone exists at a distance of one base, and base qualities are not known.

The sequencing input was naive CD4+ T cells sorted from blood. In the paper's terms, the cell subset or site label means: CD45RA+ positively selected. The sequence was collected from a man aged 18 to 29 in good health. The rearranged segments are TRBV7-9 and TRBJ2-2; TRBD2 is a weak D gene call, 5 bases matching. CDR3 sequence: CASSLIGITGELFF. The base sequence is TGTGCCAGCAGCTTAATCGGGATCACCGGGGAGCTGTTTTTT.